This TCR beta chain came from a study of cytomegalovirus exposure and HLA in healthy donors. The primer mix had 60 Vbeta and 13 Jbeta primers. Repertoires were generated with immunoSEQ multiplex PCR, while TCRdb's copy carries only in-frame clones and drops some. The profile shows 100,000 to 150,000 clones, over 65% of them singletons. Concerning this clone itself: Its antigen is not identified.

Findings and limits, study-wide: A later analysis revealed that TCR association rates differed between HLA loci, peaking at DRB1 and bottoming out at HLA-C. Among donors in an Asian-associated ancestry cluster, a later analysis reportedly found fewer N-insertions than the roughly 610-donor mean. Later work showed greater clonal expansion in HLA-associated TCR beta chains than in equally common others. Usually a TCR sequence was rare, but some public TCRs were found in many donors.

V lost 5 bases and J 7 bases, leaving 12 bases between the germline ends. Per germline, CDR1 SGHNT and CDR2 YENEEA. The CDR3 covers 12 residues. This sequence was found in a middle-aged woman in good health and CMV-seropositive. Sample: PBMCs. This chain uses TRBV11-3 with TRBJ2-7, with D hard to call. The CDR3 coding sequence is TGTGCCAGCAGCCAATCGCAGTCGGAGCAGTACTTC. Protein product: CASSQSQSEQYF.